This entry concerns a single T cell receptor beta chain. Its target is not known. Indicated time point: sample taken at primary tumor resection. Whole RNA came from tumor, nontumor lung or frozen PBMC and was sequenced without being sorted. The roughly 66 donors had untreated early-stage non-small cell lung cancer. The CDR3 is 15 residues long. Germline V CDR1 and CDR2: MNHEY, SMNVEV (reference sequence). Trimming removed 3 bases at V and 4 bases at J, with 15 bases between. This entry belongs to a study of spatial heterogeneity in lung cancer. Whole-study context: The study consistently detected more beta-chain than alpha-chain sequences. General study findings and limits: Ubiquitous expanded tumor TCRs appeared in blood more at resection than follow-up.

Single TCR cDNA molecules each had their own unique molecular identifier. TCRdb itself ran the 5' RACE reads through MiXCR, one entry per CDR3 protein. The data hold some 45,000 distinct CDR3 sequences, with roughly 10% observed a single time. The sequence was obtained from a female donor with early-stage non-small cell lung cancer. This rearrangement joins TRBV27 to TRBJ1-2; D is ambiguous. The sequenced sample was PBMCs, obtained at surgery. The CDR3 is CASSFLPPEGYGYTF. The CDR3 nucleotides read TGTGCCAGCAGTTTTCTCCCTCCAGAGGGCTATGGCTACACCTTC.